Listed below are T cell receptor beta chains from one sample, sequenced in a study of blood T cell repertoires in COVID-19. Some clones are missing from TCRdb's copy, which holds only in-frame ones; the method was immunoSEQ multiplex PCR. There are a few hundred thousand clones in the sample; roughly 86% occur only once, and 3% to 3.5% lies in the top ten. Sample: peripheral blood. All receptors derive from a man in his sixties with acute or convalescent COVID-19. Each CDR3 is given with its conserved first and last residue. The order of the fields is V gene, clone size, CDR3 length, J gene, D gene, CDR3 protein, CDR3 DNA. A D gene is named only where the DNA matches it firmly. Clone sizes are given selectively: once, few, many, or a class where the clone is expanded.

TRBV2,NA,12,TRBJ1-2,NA,CSHGSSNYGYTF,TGTTCCCATGGGAGCTCTAACTATGGCTACACCTTC
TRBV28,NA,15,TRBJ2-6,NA,CASSLGVIGANVLTF,TGTGCCAGCAGTTTAGGAGTTATTGGGGCCAACGTCCTGACTTTC
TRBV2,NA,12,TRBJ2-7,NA,CASSTASYEQYF,TGTGCCAGCTCGACAGCCTCCTACGAGCAGTACTTC
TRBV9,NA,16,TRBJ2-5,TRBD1,CASSVAGTGVGETQYF,TGTGCCAGCAGCGTAGCCGGGACAGGGGTTGGAGAGACCCAGTACTTC
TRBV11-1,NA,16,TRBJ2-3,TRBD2,CASSSVAGGGTDTQYF,TGTGCCAGCAGCTCCGTAGCGGGGGGTGGGACAGATACGCAGTATTTT
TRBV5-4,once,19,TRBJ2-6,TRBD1,CASSLGRRTGGPGANVLTF,TGTGCCAGCAGCTTAGGAAGGAGGACAGGGGGTCCTGGGGCCAACGTCCTGACTTTC
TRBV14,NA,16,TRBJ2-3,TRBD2,CASSFRTSGGGDTQYF,TGTGCCAGCAGCTTCCGGACTAGCGGGGGGGGAGATACGCAGTATTTT
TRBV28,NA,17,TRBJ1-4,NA,CASSDVDRTRGNEKLFF,TGTGCCAGCAGTGATGTGGACAGAACCAGGGGTAATGAAAAACTGTTTTTT
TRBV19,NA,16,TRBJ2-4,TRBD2,CASSPRLAGEENIQYF,TGTGCCAGTAGTCCACGACTAGCGGGGGAGGAAAACATTCAGTACTTC
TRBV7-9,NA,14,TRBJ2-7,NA,CASSTRLESYEQYF,TGTGCCAGCAGCACCAGACTAGAGTCCTACGAGCAGTACTTC
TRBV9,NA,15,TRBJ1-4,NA,CASSVGWQGNEKLFF,TGTGCCAGCAGCGTAGGTTGGCAGGGAAATGAAAAACTGTTTTTT
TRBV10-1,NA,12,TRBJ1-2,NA,CASIPGCHGYTF,TGCGCCAGCATTCCGGGGTGCCATGGCTACACCTTC
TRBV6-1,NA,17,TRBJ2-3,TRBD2,CASSEITSGGYTDTQYF,TGTGCCAGCAGTGAAATAACTAGCGGGGGGTACACAGATACGCAGTATTTT
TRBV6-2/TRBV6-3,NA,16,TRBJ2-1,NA,CASSYSGRGDYNEQFF,TGTGCCAGCAGTTACTCGGGCAGGGGGGACTACAATGAGCAGTTCTTC
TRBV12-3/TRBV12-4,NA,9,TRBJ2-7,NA,CASSLSGYF,TGTGCCAGCAGTTTGAGCGGGTACTTC
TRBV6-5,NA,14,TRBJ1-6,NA,CASSKGGSNSPLHF,TGTGCCAGTAGTAAGGGGGGGAGCAATTCACCCCTCCACTTT
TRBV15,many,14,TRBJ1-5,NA,CATSRGGGNQPQHF,TGTGCCACCAGCAGGGGAGGGGGCAATCAGCCCCAGCATTTT
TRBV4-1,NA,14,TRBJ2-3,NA,CASSPSGDPDTQYF,TGCGCCAGCAGCCCTTCGGGGGACCCAGATACGCAGTATTTT
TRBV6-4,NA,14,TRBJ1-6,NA,CASRKTVYNSPLHF,TGTGCCAGCAGAAAGACAGTCTATAATTCACCCCTCCACTTT
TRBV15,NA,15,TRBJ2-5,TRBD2,CATSRDHTSGETQYF,TGTGCCACCAGCAGAGATCACACTAGCGGGGAGACCCAGTACTTC
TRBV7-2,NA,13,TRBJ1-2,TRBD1,CASSDRVNYGYTF,TGTGCCAGCAGCGACAGGGTGAACTATGGCTACACCTTC
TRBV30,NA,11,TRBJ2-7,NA,CAWSSRYEQYF,TGTGCCTGGAGTTCTCGCTACGAGCAGTACTTC
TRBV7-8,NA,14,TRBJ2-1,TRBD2,CASSRLSTSGDVFF,TGTGCCAGCAGCCGCCTCTCGACGAGCGGGGATGTGTTCTTC
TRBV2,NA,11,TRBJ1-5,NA,CASSLDQPQHF,TGTGCCAGCAGCCTAGATCAGCCCCAGCATTTT
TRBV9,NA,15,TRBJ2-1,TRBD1,CASSVIERGHNEQFF,TGTGCCAGCAGCGTAATCGAAAGGGGGCACAATGAGCAGTTCTTC
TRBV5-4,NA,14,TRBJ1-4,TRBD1,CASSSLSSGGKLFF,TGTGCCAGCAGCTCCCTGTCGTCAGGGGGGAAACTGTTTTTT
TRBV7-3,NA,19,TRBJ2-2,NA,CASSLTSPGVARNTGELFF,TGTGCCAGCAGCTTAACATCGCCCGGGGTCGCGAGAAACACCGGGGAGCTGTTTTTT
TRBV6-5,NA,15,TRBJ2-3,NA,CASSRVSVGTDTQYF,TGTGCCAGCAGCCGAGTGAGCGTGGGCACAGATACGCAGTATTTT
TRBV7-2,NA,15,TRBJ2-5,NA,CASSLTAGLQETQYF,TGTGCCAGCAGCTTAACCGCGGGACTTCAAGAGACCCAGTACTTC
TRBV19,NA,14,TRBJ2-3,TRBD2,CASSITGGGDTQYF,TGTGCCAGTAGTATTACGGGCGGGGGGGATACGCAGTATTTT
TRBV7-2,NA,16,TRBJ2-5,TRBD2,CASSRNGRGVGETQYF,TGTGCCAGCAGCCGCAATGGGCGGGGGGTCGGAGAGACCCAGTACTTC
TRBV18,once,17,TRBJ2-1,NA,CASSPTQTGSSYNEQFF,TGTGCCAGCTCACCAACTCAGACAGGCAGCTCCTACAATGAGCAGTTCTTC
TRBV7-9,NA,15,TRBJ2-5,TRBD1,CASSRGQGHQETQYF,TGTGCCAGCAGCAGGGGACAGGGGCACCAAGAGACCCAGTACTTC
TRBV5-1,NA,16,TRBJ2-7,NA,CASSLTGSLRPWEQYF,TGCGCCAGCAGCCTTACAGGATCCCTAAGGCCGTGGGAGCAGTACTTC
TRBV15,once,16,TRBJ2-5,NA,CATSRDGGARLETQYF,TGTGCCACCAGCAGAGATGGGGGGGCGAGGCTGGAGACCCAGTACTTC
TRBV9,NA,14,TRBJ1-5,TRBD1,CASSVGTDLQPQHF,TGTGCCAGCAGCGTCGGGACAGATCTTCAGCCCCAGCATTTT
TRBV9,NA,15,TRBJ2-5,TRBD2,CASSETSGERETQYF,TGTGCCAGCAGCGAGACTAGCGGGGAACGAGAGACCCAGTACTTC
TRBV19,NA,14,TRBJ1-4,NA,CASSIQASNEKLFF,TGTGCCAGTAGTATCCAGGCGTCTAATGAAAAACTGTTTTTT
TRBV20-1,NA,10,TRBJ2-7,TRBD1,CSARGIEQYF,TGCAGTGCCAGGGGGATCGAGCAGTACTTC
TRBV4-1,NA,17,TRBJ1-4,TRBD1,CASSQVPLQGRNEKLFF,TGCGCCAGCAGCCAAGTACCCCTACAGGGGAGGAATGAAAAACTGTTTTTT
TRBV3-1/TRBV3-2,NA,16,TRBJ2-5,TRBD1,CASSPFRDRAQETQYF,TGTGCCAGCAGCCCCTTTCGGGACAGGGCACAAGAGACCCAGTACTTC
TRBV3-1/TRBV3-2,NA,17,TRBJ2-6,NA,CASSPGGRGTGANVLTF,TGTGCCAGCAGTCCCGGGGGGCGGGGCACTGGGGCCAACGTCCTGACTTTC
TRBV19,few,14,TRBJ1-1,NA,CASTSQGRNTEAFF,TGTGCCAGTACCTCCCAAGGGAGGAACACTGAAGCTTTCTTT
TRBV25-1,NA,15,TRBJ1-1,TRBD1,CASSPLTGGRTEAFF,TGTGCCAGCAGTCCCTTGACAGGGGGCAGGACTGAAGCTTTCTTT
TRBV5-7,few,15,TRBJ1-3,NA,CASSSDIRSGNTIYF,TGTGCCAGCAGCTCGGACATCCGCTCGGGAAACACCATATATTTT
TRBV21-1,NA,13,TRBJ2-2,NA,CASSSQVTGELFF,TGTGCCAGCAGCTCACAGGTTACCGGGGAGCTGTTTTTT
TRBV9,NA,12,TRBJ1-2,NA,CASRGANYGYTF,TGTGCCAGCCGTGGAGCTAACTATGGCTACACCTTC
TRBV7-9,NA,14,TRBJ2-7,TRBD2,CASSPREVSYEQYF,TGTGCCAGCAGCCCCCGGGAGGTCTCCTACGAGCAGTACTTC
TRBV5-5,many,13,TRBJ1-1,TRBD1,CASSSGTGGEAFF,TGTGCCAGCAGCTCCGGGACAGGGGGTGAGGCTTTCTTT
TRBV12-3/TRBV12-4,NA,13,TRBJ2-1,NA,CASSTDGANEQFF,TGTGCCAGCAGTACAGATGGGGCCAATGAGCAGTTCTTC
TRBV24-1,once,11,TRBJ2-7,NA,CATSDTAEQYF,TGTGCCACCAGTGATACTGCCGAGCAGTACTTC
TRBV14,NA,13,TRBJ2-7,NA,CASSQGLGYEQYF,TGTGCCAGCAGCCAAGGTCTCGGGTACGAGCAGTACTTC